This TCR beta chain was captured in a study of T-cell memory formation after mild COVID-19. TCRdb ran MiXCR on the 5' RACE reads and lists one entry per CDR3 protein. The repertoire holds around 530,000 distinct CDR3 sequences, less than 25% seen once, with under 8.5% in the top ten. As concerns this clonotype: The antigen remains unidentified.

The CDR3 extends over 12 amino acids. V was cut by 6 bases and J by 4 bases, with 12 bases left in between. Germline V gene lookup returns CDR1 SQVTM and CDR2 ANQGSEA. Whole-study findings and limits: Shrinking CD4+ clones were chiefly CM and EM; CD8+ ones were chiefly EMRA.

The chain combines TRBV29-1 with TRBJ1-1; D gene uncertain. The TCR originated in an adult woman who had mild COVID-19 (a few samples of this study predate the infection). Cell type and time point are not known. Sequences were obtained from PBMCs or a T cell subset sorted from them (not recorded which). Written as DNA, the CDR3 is TGCAGCGTAGTTTTGAGCAGCACTGAAGCTTTCTTT. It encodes CSVVLSSTEAFF.